This T cell receptor beta chain derives from a study of early T cells in non-severe SARS-CoV-2 infection. General study points: Matching against VDJdb likely underestimated virus-specific expansions, favoring anti-spike CD8.

This CDR3 is 20 amino acids long. In germline, CDR1 is SGHNT, CDR2 YYREEE (reference sequence). After removal of 2 bases from V and 0 bases from J, the junction contained 9 bases not matched to a gene. A remark on this clonotype: The target antigen is unknown.

TCRdb called the 5' RACE reads again in MiXCR, with one record for every CDR3 protein. The data show about 83,000 distinct CDR3 sequences, around 9.3% seen once. This receptor was taken from an adult who was a healthcare worker with PCR-confirmed SARS-CoV-2 infection or an uninfected control (not recorded which). This chain connects TRBV5-4 to TRBJ2-1, with 15 bases that match TRBD2. This specimen was whole blood, taken at baseline. The CDR3, as DNA: TGTGCCAGCAGCTTATCGGGACTAGCGGGAGGATACGGCTCCTACAATGAGCAGTTCTTC. Translation gives CASSLSGLAGGYGSYNEQFF.